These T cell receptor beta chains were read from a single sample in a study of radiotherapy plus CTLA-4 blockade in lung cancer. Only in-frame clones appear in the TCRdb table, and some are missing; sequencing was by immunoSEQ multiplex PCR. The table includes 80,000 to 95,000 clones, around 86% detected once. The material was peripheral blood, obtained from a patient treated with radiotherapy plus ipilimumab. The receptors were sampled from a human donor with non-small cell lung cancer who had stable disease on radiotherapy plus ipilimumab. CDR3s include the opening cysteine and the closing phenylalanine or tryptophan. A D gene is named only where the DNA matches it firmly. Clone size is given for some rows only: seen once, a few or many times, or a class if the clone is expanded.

CDR3 DNA: TGCGCCAGCAGCCCAACCATAGGGGCAACTAATGAAAAACTGTTTTTT
CDR3 protein: CASSPTIGATNEKLFF
clone size: .
J gene: TRBJ1-4
D gene: .
V gene: TRBV5-1

CDR3 DNA: TGTGCCAGCAGCCAAGGTGGCGGGGGGGGTAGCGAGCAGTACTTC
CDR3 protein: CASSQGGGGGSEQYF
clone size: .
J gene: TRBJ2-7
D gene: TRBD2
V gene: TRBV4-2

CDR3 DNA: TGTGCCAGAAGCGCCCCGACGGGACAGGGTTTTGATGGCTACACCTTC
CDR3 protein: CARSAPTGQGFDGYTF
clone size: .
J gene: TRBJ1-2
D gene: TRBD1
V gene: TRBV5-3

CDR3 DNA: TGTGCCAGCACTCAGGTCTGGATAAGGGATCCCCAGCATTTT
CDR3 protein: CASTQVWIRDPQHF
clone size: few
J gene: TRBJ1-5
D gene: .
V gene: TRBV6-5

CDR3 DNA: TGTGCCTGGAATCTCGGACAGTATCAAGAGACCCAGTACTTC
CDR3 protein: CAWNLGQYQETQYF
clone size: .
J gene: TRBJ2-5
D gene: .
V gene: TRBV30

CDR3 DNA: TGCGCCAGCAGCCAAGTTAGGGGACGGACTGAAGCTTTCTTT
CDR3 protein: CASSQVRGRTEAFF
clone size: few
J gene: TRBJ1-1
D gene: .
V gene: TRBV4-1

CDR3 DNA: TGCCGCGTGGGGGGGAGGGGAACCTACAATGAGCAGTTCTTC
CDR3 protein: CRVGGRGTYNEQFF
clone size: .
J gene: TRBJ2-1
D gene: TRBD2
V gene: TRBV29-1

CDR3 DNA: TGTGCCAGCAGCTTGGGAGCAGGGACGAACACTGAAGCTTTCTTT
CDR3 protein: CASSLGAGTNTEAFF
clone size: .
J gene: TRBJ1-1
D gene: .
V gene: TRBV5-4

CDR3 DNA: TGTGCCAGCAGCCTATCGGGACAGGGTGGGGCCAACGTCCTGACTTTC
CDR3 protein: CASSLSGQGGANVLTF
clone size: .
J gene: TRBJ2-6
D gene: TRBD1
V gene: TRBV5-4

CDR3 DNA: TGTGCCAGCAGCTTGCTATCACGGGAAGGCTACACCTTC
CDR3 protein: CASSLLSREGYTF
clone size: .
J gene: TRBJ1-2
D gene: .
V gene: TRBV5-6

CDR3 DNA: TGCGCCAGCAGCTTGGGGGACTTCAAGGAGACCCAGTACTTC
CDR3 protein: CASSLGDFKETQYF
clone size: .
J gene: TRBJ2-5
D gene: .
V gene: TRBV5-1

CDR3 DNA: TGTGCCAGTAGGAAAAACACCGGGGAGCTGTTTTTT
CDR3 protein: CASRKNTGELFF
clone size: few
J gene: TRBJ2-2
D gene: .
V gene: TRBV19

CDR3 DNA: TGTGCCAGCAGTTCCGGCCGAAGTAGGTACGAGACCCAGTACTTC
CDR3 protein: CASSSGRSRYETQYF
clone size: .
J gene: TRBJ2-5
D gene: .
V gene: TRBV27